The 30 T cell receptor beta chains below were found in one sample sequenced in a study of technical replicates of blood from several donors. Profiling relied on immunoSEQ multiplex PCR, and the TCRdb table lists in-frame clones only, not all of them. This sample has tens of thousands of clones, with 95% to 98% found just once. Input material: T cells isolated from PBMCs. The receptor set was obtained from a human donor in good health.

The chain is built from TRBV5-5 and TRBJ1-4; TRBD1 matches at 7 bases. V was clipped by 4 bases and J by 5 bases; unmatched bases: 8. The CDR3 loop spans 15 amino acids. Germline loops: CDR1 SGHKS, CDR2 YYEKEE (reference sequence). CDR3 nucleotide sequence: TGTGCCAGCAGCCATACAGGGGAAGGGAATGAAAAACTGTTTTTT. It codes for CASSHTGEGNEKLFF.

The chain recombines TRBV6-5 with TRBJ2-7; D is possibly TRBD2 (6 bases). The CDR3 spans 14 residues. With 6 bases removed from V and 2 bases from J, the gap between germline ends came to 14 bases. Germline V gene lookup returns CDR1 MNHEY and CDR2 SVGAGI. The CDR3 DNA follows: TGTGCCAGCAGCACCGGGACTGGACCCTACGAGCAGTACTTC. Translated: CASSTGTGPYEQYF.

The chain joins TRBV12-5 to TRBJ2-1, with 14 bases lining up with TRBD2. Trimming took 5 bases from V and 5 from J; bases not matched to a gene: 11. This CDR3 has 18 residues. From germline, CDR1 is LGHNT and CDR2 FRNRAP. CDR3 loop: CASGAPGLAGVVDNEQFF. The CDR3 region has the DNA TGTGCTAGTGGTGCCCCGGGACTAGCGGGAGTGGTCGACAATGAGCAGTTCTTC.

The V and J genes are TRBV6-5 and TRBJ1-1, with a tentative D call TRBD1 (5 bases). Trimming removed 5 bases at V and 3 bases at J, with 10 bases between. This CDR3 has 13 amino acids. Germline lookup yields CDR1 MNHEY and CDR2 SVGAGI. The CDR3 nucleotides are TGTGCCAGCAGTAGGCCGGGGGACACTGAAGCTTTCTTT. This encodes CASSRPGDTEAFF.

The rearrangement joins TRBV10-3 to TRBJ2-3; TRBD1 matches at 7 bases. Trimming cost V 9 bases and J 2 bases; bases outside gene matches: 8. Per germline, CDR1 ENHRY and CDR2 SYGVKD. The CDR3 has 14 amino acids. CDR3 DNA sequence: TGTGCCATTGGGACAGACGCCTTCACAGATACGCAGTATTTT. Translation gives CAIGTDAFTDTQYF.

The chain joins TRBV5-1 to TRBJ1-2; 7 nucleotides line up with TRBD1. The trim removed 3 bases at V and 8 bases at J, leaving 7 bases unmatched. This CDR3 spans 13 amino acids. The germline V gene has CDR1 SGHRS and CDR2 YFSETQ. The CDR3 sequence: CASSSSGGDGYTF. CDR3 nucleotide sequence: TGCGCCAGCAGCTCATCAGGGGGAGACGGCTACACCTTC. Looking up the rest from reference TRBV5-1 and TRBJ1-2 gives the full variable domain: KAGVTQTPRYLIKTRGQQVTLSCSPISGHRSVSWYQQTPGQGLQFLFEYFSETQRNKGNFPGRFSGRQFSNSRSEMNVSTLELGDSALYLCASSSSGGDGYTFGSGTRLTVV.

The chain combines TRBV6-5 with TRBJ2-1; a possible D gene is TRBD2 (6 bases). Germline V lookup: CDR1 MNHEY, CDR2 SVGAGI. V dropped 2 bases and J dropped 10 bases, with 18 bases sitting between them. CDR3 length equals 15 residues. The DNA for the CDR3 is TGTGCCAGCAGTTACGCCCCGGAGGGGATAGGGGAGCAGTTCTTC. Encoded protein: CASSYAPEGIGEQFF.

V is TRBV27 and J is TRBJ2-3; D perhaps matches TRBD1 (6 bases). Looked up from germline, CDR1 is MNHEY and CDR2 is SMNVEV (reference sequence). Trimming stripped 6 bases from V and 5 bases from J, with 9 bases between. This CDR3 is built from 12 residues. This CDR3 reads CASRRTVDTQYF. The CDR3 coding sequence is TGTGCCAGCAGACGGACAGTAGATACGCAGTATTTT.

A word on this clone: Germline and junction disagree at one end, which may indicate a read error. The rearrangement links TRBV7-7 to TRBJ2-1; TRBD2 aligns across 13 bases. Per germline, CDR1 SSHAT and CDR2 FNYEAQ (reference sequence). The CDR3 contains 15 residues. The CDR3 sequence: CASSPGLAGTGEQFF. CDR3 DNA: TGTGCTAGCAGCCCGGGACTAGCGGGGACTGGAGAGCAGTTCTTC.

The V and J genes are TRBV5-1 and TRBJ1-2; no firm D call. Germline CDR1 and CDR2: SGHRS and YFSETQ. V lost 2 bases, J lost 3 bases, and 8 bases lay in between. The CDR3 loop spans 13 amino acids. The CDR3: CASSLLSDYGYTF. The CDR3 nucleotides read TGCGCCAGCAGCTTACTATCTGACTATGGCTACACCTTC.

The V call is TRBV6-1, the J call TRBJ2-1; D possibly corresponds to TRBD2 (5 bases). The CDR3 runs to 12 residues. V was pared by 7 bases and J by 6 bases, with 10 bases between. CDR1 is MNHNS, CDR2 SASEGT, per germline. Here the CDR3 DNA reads TGTGCCAGCACCCTCGGGGTCAATGAGCAGTTCTTC. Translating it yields CASTLGVNEQFF.

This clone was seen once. The CDR3 coding sequence is TGTGCCAGCAGCCCCTTCGAGGAGACCCAGTACTTC. Translated: CASSPFEETQYF. The V call is TRBV7-9, the J call TRBJ2-5, with D hard to call. The CDR3 spans 12 residues. V lost 5 bases and J lost 5, with 9 bases in between. The germline CDR1 and CDR2 sequences are SEHNR and FQNEAQ (reference sequence). The whole variable domain, filled in from reference TRBV7-9 and TRBJ2-5, reads DTGVSQNPRHKITKRGQNVTFRCDPISEHNRLYWYRQTLGQGPEFLTYFQNEAQLEKSRLLSDRFSAERPKGSFSTLEIQRTEQGDSAMYLCASSPFEETQYFGPGTRLLVL.

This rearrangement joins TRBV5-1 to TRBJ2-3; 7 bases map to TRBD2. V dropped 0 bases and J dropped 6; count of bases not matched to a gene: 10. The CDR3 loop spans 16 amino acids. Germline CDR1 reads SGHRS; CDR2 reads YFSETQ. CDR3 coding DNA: TGCGCCAGCAGCTTGGCCACGGGAGGTGAGAGCGATACGCAGTATTTT. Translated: CASSLATGGESDTQYF.

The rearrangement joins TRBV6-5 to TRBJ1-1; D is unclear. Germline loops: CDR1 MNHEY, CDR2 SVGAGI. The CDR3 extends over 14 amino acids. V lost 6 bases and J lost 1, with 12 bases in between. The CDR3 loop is CASRYGISNTEAFF. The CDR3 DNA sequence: TGTGCCAGCAGGTACGGCATCTCGAACACTGAAGCTTTCTTT.

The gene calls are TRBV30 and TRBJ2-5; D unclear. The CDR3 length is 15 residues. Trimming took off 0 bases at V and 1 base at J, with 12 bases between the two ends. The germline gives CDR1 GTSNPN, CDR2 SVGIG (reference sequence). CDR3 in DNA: TGTGCCTGGAGTGTACTGGTCGCCTTCCAAGAGACCCAGTACTTC. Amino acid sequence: CAWSVLVAFQETQYF. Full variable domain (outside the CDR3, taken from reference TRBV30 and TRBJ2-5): SQTIHQWPATLVQPVGSPLSLECTVEGTSNPNLYWYRQAAGRGLQLLFYSVGIGQISSEVPQNLSASRPQDRQFILSSKKLLLSDSGFYLCAWSVLVAFQETQYFGPGTRLLVL.

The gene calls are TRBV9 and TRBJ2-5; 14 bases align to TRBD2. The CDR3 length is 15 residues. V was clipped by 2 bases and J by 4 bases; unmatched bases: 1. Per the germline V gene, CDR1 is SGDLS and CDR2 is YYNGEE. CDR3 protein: CASSVGLAGGETQYF. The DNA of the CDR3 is TGTGCCAGCAGCGTTGGACTAGCGGGAGGAGAGACCCAGTACTTC.

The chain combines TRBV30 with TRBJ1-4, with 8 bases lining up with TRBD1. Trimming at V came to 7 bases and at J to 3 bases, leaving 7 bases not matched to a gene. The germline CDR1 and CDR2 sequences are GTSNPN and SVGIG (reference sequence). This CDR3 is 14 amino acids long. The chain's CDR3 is CAFLGQGSNEKLFF. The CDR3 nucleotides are TGTGCCTTCCTAGGACAGGGATCTAATGAAAAACTGTTTTTT.

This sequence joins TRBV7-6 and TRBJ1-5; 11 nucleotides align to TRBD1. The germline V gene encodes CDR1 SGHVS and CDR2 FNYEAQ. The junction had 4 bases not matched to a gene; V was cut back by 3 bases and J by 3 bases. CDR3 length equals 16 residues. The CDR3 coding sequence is TGTGCCAGCAGCTTGGGGACAGGGGGAAACAATCAGCCCCAGCATTTT. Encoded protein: CASSLGTGGNNQPQHF.

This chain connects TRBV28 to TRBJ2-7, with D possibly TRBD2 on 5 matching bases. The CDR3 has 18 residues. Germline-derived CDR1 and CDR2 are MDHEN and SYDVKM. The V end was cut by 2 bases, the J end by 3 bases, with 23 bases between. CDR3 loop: CASSLPKSTGIAFYEQYF. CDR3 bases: TGTGCCAGCAGTTTACCGAAAAGTACCGGGATTGCCTTCTACGAGCAGTACTTC.

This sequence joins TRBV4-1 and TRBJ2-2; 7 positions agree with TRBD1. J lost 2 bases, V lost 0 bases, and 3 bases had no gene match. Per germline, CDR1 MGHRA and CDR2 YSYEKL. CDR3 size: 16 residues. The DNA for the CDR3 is TGCGCCAGCAGCCAAGACGGGACAGCCAACACCGGGGAGCTGTTTTTT. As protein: CASSQDGTANTGELFF.

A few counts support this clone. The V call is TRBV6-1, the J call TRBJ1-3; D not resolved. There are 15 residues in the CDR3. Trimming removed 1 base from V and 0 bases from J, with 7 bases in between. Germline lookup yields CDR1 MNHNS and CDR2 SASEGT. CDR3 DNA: TGTGCCAGCAGTGAAGGACATTACTCTGGAAACACCATATATTTT. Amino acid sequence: CASSEGHYSGNTIYF.

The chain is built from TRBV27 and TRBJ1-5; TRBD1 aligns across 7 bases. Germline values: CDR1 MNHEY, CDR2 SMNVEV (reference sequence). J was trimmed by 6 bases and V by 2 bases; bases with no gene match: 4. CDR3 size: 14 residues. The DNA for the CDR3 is TGTGCCAGCAGTTTAATACAGGGGCGTCAGCCCCAGCATTTT. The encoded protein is CASSLIQGRQPQHF.

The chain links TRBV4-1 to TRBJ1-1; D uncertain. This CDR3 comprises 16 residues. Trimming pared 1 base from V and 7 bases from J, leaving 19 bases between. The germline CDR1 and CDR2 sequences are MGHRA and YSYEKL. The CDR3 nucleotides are TGCGCCAGCAGCCAAGTTAGGTCCCTCGCAACGGGTGAAGCTTTCTTT. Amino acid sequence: CASSQVRSLATGEAFF.

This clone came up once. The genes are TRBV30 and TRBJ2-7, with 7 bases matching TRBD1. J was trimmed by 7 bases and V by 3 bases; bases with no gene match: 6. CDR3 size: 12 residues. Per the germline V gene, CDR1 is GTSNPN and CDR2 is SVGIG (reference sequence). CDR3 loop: CAWRPTGDEQYF. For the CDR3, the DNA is TGTGCCTGGAGGCCTACAGGGGATGAGCAGTACTTC.

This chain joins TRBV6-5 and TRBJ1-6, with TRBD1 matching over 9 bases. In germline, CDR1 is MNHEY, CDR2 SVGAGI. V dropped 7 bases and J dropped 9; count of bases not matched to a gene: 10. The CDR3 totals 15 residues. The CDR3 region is CASNSGTGLFSPLHF. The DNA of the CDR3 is TGTGCCAGCAACTCCGGGACAGGGCTTTTTTCACCCCTCCACTTT.

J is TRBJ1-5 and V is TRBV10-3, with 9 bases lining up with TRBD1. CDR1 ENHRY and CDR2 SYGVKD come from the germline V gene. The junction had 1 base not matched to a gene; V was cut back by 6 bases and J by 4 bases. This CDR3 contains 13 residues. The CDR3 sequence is CAIRDRGNQPQHF. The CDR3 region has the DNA TGTGCCATCAGGGACAGGGGAAATCAGCCCCAGCATTTT.

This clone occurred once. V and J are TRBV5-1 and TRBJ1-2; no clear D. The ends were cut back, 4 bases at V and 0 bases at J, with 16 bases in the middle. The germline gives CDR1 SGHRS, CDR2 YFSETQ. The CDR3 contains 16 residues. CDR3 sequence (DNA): TGCGCCAGCAGCCCATTCGTCGGGGATTCTAACTATGGCTACACCTTC. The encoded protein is CASSPFVGDSNYGYTF.

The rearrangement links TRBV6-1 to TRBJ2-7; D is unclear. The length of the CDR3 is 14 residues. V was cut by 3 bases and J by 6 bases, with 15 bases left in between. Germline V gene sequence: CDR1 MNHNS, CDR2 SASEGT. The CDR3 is CASSDPSFISEQYF. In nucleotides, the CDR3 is TGTGCCAGCAGTGACCCTAGTTTTATCTCCGAGCAGTACTTC.

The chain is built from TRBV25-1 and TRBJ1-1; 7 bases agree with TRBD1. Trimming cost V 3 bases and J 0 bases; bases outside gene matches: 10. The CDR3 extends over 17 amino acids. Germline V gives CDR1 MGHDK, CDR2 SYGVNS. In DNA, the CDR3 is TGTGCCAGCAGTGACTCTACAGGGGACCTCATGAACACTGAAGCTTTCTTT. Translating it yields CASSDSTGDLMNTEAFF.

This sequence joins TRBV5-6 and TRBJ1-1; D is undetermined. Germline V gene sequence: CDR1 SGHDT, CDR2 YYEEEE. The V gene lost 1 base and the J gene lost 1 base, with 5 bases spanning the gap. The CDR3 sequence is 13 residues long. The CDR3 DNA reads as TGTGCCAGCAGCTTGTTTAGGAACACTGAAGCTTTCTTT. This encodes CASSLFRNTEAFF.